The 4 T cell receptor beta chains given below trace back to one sample, sequenced in a study of human versus mouse CDR3 diversity and MHC coevolution. Produced via immunoSEQ multiplex PCR; TCRdb's table is partial and in-frame only. The sample carries 80,000 or so clones, roughly 93% recorded once. The sequenced material came from naive CD4+ T cells from blood. As for subset: CD45RO-negative CD62L-positive naive CD4 T cells. Receptors were obtained from a person aged 25 to 75 in good health.

This sequence joins TRBV19 and TRBJ2-7; TRBD2 aligns across 9 bases. CDR3 length: 15 residues. The V segment lost 5 bases and the J segment 4 bases; nucleotides outside the gene matches: 9. The V gene's germline CDR1 is LNHDA and CDR2 SQIVND (reference sequence). CDR3 protein: CASSPRGSGRYEQYF. CDR3 DNA sequence: TGTGCCAGTAGTCCCCGCGGTAGCGGGAGATACGAGCAGTACTTC.

This clone was observed a single time. J is TRBJ2-3 and V is TRBV9, with D possibly TRBD1 on 5 matching bases. Between the trimmed V and J ends, which lost 0 bases and 0 bases, there was a span of 8 bases. Looked up from germline, CDR1 is SGDLS and CDR2 is YYNGEE. The CDR3 covers 15 residues. The CDR3 coding sequence is TGTGCCAGCAGCGTAGAAGACAGTAGCACAGATACGCAGTATTTT. It encodes CASSVEDSSTDTQYF.

The chain recombines TRBV27 with TRBJ1-2; a possible D gene is TRBD1 (5 bases). With 9 bases removed from V and 1 base from J, the gap between germline ends came to 15 bases. The CDR3 has 14 residues. Germline CDR1 is MNHEY and CDR2 is SMNVEV (reference sequence). This CDR3 is CASSNRFHNYGYTF. In nucleotides, the CDR3 is TGTGCCAGTTCGAACAGGTTCCATAACTATGGCTACACCTTC.

This chain connects TRBV5-1 to TRBJ1-4; the match to TRBD1 covers 7 bases. Per the germline V gene, CDR1 is SGHRS and CDR2 is YFSETQ. The CDR3 loop spans 15 amino acids. V trimming: 1 base; J trimming: 0 bases; junction bases outside the gene matches: 0. The CDR3: CASSLTGATNEKLFF. The CDR3 DNA is TGCGCCAGCAGCTTGACAGGGGCAACTAATGAAAAACTGTTTTTT.